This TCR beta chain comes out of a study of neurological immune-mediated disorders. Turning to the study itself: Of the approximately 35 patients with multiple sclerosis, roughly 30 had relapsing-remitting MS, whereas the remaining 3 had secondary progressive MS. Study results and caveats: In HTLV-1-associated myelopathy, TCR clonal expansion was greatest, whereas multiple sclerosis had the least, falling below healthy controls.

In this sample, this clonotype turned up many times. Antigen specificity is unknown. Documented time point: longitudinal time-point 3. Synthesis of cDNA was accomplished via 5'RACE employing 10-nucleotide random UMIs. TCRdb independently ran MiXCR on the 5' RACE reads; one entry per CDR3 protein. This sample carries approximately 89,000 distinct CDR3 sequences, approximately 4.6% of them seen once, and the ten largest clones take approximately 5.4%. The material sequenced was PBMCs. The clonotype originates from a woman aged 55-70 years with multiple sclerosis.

The CDR3 sequence is CASGQDAYEQYF. CDR3 coding DNA: TGCGCCAGTGGACAGGATGCCTACGAGCAGTACTTC. This sequence joins TRBV5-1 and TRBJ2-7; TRBD1 matches 7 bases. Trimming at V came to 8 bases and at J to 2 bases, leaving 4 bases not matched to a gene. Germline V gives CDR1 SGHRS, CDR2 YFSETQ. This CDR3 has 12 amino acids.